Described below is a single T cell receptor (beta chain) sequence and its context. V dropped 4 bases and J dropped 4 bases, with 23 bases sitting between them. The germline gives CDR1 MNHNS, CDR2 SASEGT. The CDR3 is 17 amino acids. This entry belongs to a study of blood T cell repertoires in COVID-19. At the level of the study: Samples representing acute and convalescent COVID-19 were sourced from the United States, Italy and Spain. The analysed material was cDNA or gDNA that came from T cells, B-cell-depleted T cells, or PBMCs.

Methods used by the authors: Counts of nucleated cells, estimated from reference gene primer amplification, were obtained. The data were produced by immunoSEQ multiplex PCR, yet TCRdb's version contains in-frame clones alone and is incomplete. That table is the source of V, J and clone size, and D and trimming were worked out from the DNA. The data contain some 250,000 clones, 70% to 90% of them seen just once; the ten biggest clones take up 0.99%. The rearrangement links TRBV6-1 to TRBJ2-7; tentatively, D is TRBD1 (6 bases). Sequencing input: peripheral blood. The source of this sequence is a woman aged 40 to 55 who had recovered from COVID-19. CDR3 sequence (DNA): TGTGCCAGCAGTGGGCCGCGGCAGGGGATGACCCGTTACGAGCAGTACTTC. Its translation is CASSGPRQGMTRYEQYF.